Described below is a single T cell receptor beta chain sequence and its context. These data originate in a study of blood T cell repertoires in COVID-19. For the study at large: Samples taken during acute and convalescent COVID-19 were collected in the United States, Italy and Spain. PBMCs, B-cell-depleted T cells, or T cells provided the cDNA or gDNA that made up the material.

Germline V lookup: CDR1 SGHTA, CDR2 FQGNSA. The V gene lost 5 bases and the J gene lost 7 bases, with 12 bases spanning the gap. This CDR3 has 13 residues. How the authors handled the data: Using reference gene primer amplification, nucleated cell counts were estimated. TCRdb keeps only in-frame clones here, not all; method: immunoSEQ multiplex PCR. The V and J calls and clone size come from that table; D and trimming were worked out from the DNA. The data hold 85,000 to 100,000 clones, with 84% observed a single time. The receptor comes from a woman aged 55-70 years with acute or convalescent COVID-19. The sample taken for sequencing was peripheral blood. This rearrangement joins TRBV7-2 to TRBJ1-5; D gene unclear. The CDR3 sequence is CASSPHGYQPQHF. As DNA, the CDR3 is TGTGCCAGCAGCCCCCACGGGTACCAGCCCCAGCATTTT.